A selection of T cell receptor beta chains follows, all from one sample in a study of beta chain features in type 1 diabetes. Libraries were prepared by immunoSEQ multiplex PCR; TCRdb keeps only in-frame clonotypes and omits some of them. The sample has about 410,000 clones, 14% seen once; the top ten hold roughly 0.036%. Material: naive CD4+ T cells from blood. The source is a man aged 25 to 40 in good health. CDR3s include the opening cysteine and the closing phenylalanine or tryptophan. D genes are given only for firm matches. Clone size is given for some rows only: seen once, a few or many times, or a class if the clone is expanded.

j_call,cdr3_length,v_call,clone_size,d_call,cdr3_nt,cdr3_aa
TRBJ2-1,15,TRBV30,.,.,TGTGCCTGGAGTGTAAGAAGGCGAACCTACAATGAGCAGTTCTTC,CAWSVRRRTYNEQFF
TRBJ2-1,15,TRBV7-8,.,.,TGTGCCAGCAGCTCCGCAAGAGTGCCCTACAATGAGCAGTTCTTC,CASSSARVPYNEQFF
TRBJ2-4,14,TRBV25-1,few,TRBD1,TGTGCCAGCAGTGCGACAGGGGCCGGAGACATTCAGTACTTC,CASSATGAGDIQYF
TRBJ2-7,16,TRBV5-4,.,.,TGTGCCAGCAGCTTGGCCCAAGCGCAAACGACGGGTGAGCAGTACTTC,CASSLAQAQTTGEQYF
TRBJ1-2,15,TRBV6-6,few,TRBD1,TGTGCCAGCAGTTACTCGTTTATGGACAGGGGTGGCTACACCTTC,CASSYSFMDRGGYTF
TRBJ1-1,14,TRBV5-6,.,TRBD1,TGTGCCAGCAGCTTTCGGGACAGGGGCACTGAAGCTTTCTTT,CASSFRDRGTEAFF
TRBJ2-7,13,TRBV7-9,few,.,TGTGCCAGCAGCATGGGGCAAACCTACGAGCAGTACTTC,CASSMGQTYEQYF
TRBJ2-3,15,TRBV10-3,.,.,TGTGCCATCAGTGAGGCGTCTTCTCGGACCGATACGCAGTATTTT,CAISEASSRTDTQYF
TRBJ2-1,12,TRBV11-2,few,TRBD2,TGTGCCAGCAGCCCAAGCGGGGTTGAGCAGTTCTTC,CASSPSGVEQFF
TRBJ2-5,11,TRBV29-1,.,.,TGCAGCGTTGGAAGCGGAGAGACCCAGTACTTC,CSVGSGETQYF
TRBJ2-1,14,TRBV7-9,few,TRBD1,TGTGCCAGCAGCCCTCGGACAGGATTTAGTGAGCAGTTCTTC,CASSPRTGFSEQFF
TRBJ1-2,15,TRBV7-2,few,TRBD1,TGTGCCAGCAGCTTAAGGACAGGGGAAGACTATGGCTACACCTTC,CASSLRTGEDYGYTF
TRBJ2-1,16,TRBV18,few,TRBD2,TGTGCCAGCTCACCACCGCTGCTAGCGGGAGCCCCTGAGCAGTTCTTC,CASSPPLLAGAPEQFF
TRBJ1-6,15,TRBV18,.,TRBD1,TGTGCCAGCTCACCACAGGGGGCAGAGAATTCACCCCTCCACTTT,CASSPQGAENSPLHF
TRBJ2-3,14,TRBV5-4,few,TRBD2,TGTGCCAGCAGCCTTGGACTAGCCCCAGATACGCAGTATTTT,CASSLGLAPDTQYF
TRBJ1-2,14,TRBV7-2,few,TRBD1,TGTGCCAGCAGCTTAGAGGGGGCGCGATATGGCTACACCTTC,CASSLEGARYGYTF
TRBJ1-2,14,TRBV2,.,TRBD1,TGTGCCAGCCTCTACCGGACAGGAACTTATGGCTACACCTTC,CASLYRTGTYGYTF